Described below is a single T cell receptor beta chain sequence and its context. The antigen remains unidentified. The record originates from a study of shared clonotypes between healthy human individuals. Study background: CD4 naive and CD4 memory each took three plates per donor, while CD8 naive took two and CD8 memory one. Study-wide results and caveats: Richness estimates generally favored naive over memory subsets.

Evenly divided among several immunoSEQ plates was the genomic DNA of each subset. Measured with immunoSEQ multiplex PCR; TCRdb has only the in-frame clones, and not every one. Of some 240,000 clones in the sample, about 65% are singletons; the top ten hold roughly 10%. The CDR3 totals 14 residues. Subsets obtained from CD4+ cells comprised CD45RA+ naive and CD45RA-negative memory cells. The sample consisted of memory CD4+ T cells sorted from blood. The subset was: CD45RA-negative fraction. This receptor was identified in a man aged 25-45 years in good health. This sequence joins TRBV21-1 and TRBJ1-2; the D call in the table, TRBD1, was not verified against the DNA. TRBV21-1 is given as a pseudogene. The CDR3 region is CASSRRYRVHGYTF. CDR3 sequence (DNA): TGTGCCAGCAGCAGGAGATACAGGGTTCACGGCTACACCTTC.